Following are 13 T cell receptor beta chains from one sample sequenced in a study of T cell repertoires in aging, cancer and after chemotherapy. Peripheral blood genomic DNA, not sorted cells or RNA, was the template. TRB rearrangements spanning V, D and J were amplified using mixed TRB-A/B primers. TCRdb re-called the multiplex PCR reads with MiXCR, one entry per CDR3 protein. The sample contains roughly 10,000 distinct CDR3 sequences, under 30% of which appear only once. Sequenced material: blood. These receptors were taken from a human donor in good health.

The chain is built from TRBV5-1 and TRBJ1-4; the D gene is possibly TRBD1 (5 bases). In germline, CDR1 is SGHRS, CDR2 YFSETQ. V lost 3 bases to trimming and J lost 4 bases, with 10 bases between them. The CDR3 is 14 amino acids. The CDR3, as DNA: TGCGCCAGCAGCTCCCTGGGGGGTAATGAAAAACTGTTTTTT. Its translation is CASSSLGGNEKLFF.

This clonotype is judged medium-sized. The chain carries TRBV5-6 and TRBJ1-2; D uncertain. The germline V gene has CDR1 SGHDT and CDR2 YYEEEE. CDR3 length: 12 amino acids. Trimming stripped 0 bases from V and 2 bases from J, with 2 bases between. The CDR3 here is CASSLDNYGYTF. DNA for the CDR3: TGTGCCAGCAGCTTGGACAACTATGGCTACACCTTC. Together with reference TRBV5-6 and TRBJ1-2, the CDR3 gives the full variable domain: DAGVTQSPTHLIKTRGQQVTLRCSPKSGHDTVSWYQQALGQGPQFIFQYYEEEERQRGNFPDRFSGHQFPNYSSELNVNALLLGDSALYLCASSLDNYGYTFGSGTRLTVV.

This clonotype is termed medium-sized. The V gene is TRBV19, the J gene TRBJ1-3, with D hard to call. Germline values: CDR1 LNHDA, CDR2 SQIVND (reference sequence). The ends were cut back, 5 bases at V and 2 bases at J, with 10 bases in the middle. This CDR3 has 14 amino acids. The CDR3 sequence is CASSRQATGNTIYF. In DNA form, the CDR3 reads TGTGCCAGTAGTCGGCAGGCGACTGGAAACACCATATATTTT.

On this clonotype: Possible read error: a much larger clone is one base away. The chain couples TRBV6-5 to TRBJ1-6; D ambiguous. This CDR3 has 18 residues. Germline loops: CDR1 MNHEY, CDR2 SVGAGI. The V end was cut by 0 bases, the J end by 3 bases, with 15 bases between. The CDR3 region is CASSYSIYGGFYNSPLHF. CDR3 bases: TGTGCCAGCAGTTACTCGATATACGGAGGTTTCTATAATTCACCCCTCCACTTT.

This chain's CDR3 is CASSLRGGDGYTF. For the CDR3, the DNA is TGTGCCAGCAGCTTAAGGGGCGGCGATGGCTACACCTTC. This chain connects TRBV7-3 to TRBJ1-2; D may be TRBD1 (5 bases). Germline V gene lookup returns CDR1 SGHTA and CDR2 FQGTGA. The CDR3 totals 13 residues. Trimming took 1 base from V and 6 from J, leaving 9 bases between them.

This clonotype came up a few times. The chain is built from TRBV28 and TRBJ1-2; D ambiguous. Germline loops: CDR1 MDHEN, CDR2 SYDVKM. V was cut by 6 bases and J by 0 bases, with 14 bases left in between. This CDR3 is 15 amino acids long. CDR3 DNA: TGTGCCAGCAGGCGGGTTTCTGATTCTAACTATGGCTACACCTTC. It encodes CASRRVSDSNYGYTF.

The CDR3, as DNA: TGTGCCAGCAGTTTGGGGGAGACCCAGTACTTC. Its protein product is CASSLGETQYF. The chain links TRBV27 to TRBJ2-5; D is uncertain. CDR3 size: 11 residues. V was trimmed by 3 bases and J by 5 bases, leaving 4 bases between them. Germline V gene data show CDR1 as MNHEY and CDR2 as SMNVEV (reference sequence).

This clonotype is medium-sized. The rearrangement links TRBV19 to TRBJ1-2; tentatively, D is TRBD1 (6 bases). CDR1 LNHDA and CDR2 SQIVND come from the germline V gene (reference sequence). The CDR3 is made up of 15 amino acids. Trimming removed 5 bases at V and 1 base at J, with 14 bases between. The CDR3 region is CASSPPGANNYGYTF. DNA of the CDR3: TGTGCCAGTAGTCCCCCGGGGGCGAATAACTATGGCTACACCTTC.

The rearrangement links TRBV7-3 to TRBJ2-1, with TRBD2 identical over 9 bases. After removal of 4 bases from V and 6 bases from J, the junction contained 10 bases not matched to a gene. Germline loops: CDR1 SGHTA, CDR2 FQGTGA. The CDR3 length is 16 residues. For the CDR3, the DNA is TGTGCCAGCAGCTCTAGCGGGGCCAGGGAGCTCAATGAGCAGTTCTTC. This translates into CASSSSGARELNEQFF.

This clonotype was picked up a small number of times. This rearrangement joins TRBV10-3 to TRBJ2-3; D remains unclear. Germline V gives CDR1 ENHRY, CDR2 SYGVKD. V was clipped by 0 bases and J by 0 bases, with 7 bases between them. The CDR3 covers 15 residues. The CDR3 loop is CAISESTSSTDTQYF. CDR3 coding DNA: TGTGCCATCAGTGAGTCCACCTCTAGCACAGATACGCAGTATTTT.

Relative to its sample, this clonotype is medium-sized. The V and J genes are TRBV7-2 and TRBJ2-2; 9 bases line up with TRBD2. Germline lookup yields CDR1 SGHTA and CDR2 FQGNSA. CDR3 length: 16 residues. V lost 6 bases to trimming and J lost 7 bases; unmatched junction nucleotides: 12. The CDR3 is CASRAARTSVGGELFF. CDR3 coding DNA: TGTGCCAGCAGGGCCGCAAGGACTAGCGTGGGCGGGGAGCTGTTTTTT.

The rearrangement links TRBV18 to TRBJ1-2, with no clear D. The germline V gene has CDR1 KGHSH and CDR2 LQKENI. The CDR3 runs to 18 residues. V was trimmed by 8 bases and J by 4 bases, leaving 29 bases between them. The CDR3: CASLPSYSQDPSAYGYTF. Written as DNA, the CDR3 is TGTGCCAGCCTACCTAGTTACTCTCAGGACCCCTCCGCCTATGGCTACACCTTC.

This clonotype counts as medium-sized. The chain joins TRBV15 to TRBJ1-2; unclear D gene. CDR1 and CDR2 (germline): LNHNV, YYDKDF (reference sequence). V was clipped by 6 bases and J by 4 bases, with 21 bases between them. This CDR3 is 16 amino acids long. The CDR3 reads CATRPYPSLLGYGYTF. Here the CDR3 DNA reads TGTGCCACCAGGCCTTACCCTTCCCTGCTAGGCTATGGCTACACCTTC.